The T cell receptor beta chain under discussion was sequenced for a study of T cells in Graves' hyperthyroidism and ophthalmopathy. Looked up from germline, CDR1 is MGHDK and CDR2 is SYGVNS. Trimming cost V 8 bases and J 4 bases, with 11 bases left between them. The CDR3 runs 12 residues. Patients aged 18 to 65 had newly diagnosed hyperthyroidism lasting under 2 months. Diagnosis rested on symptoms, serum thyroxine and TRAb, thyroid ultrasound, and orbital computed tomography. Source material for PBMCs was about 10 ml fresh peripheral blood. RNA transcripts gave rise to amplified TCR beta CDR3 regions. First-round RT-PCR targeting the TCR CDR3 was performed with the HTBI primer set. TCRdb analysed the multiplex PCR reads with MiXCR anew, one entry per CDR3 protein. The data show about 760,000 distinct CDR3 sequences, roughly a third seen once.

The clonotype was recovered from a woman in her forties with Graves' hyperthyroidism. This rearrangement joins TRBV25-1 to TRBJ2-5, with unresolved D. The sample was blood. The CDR3 DNA sequence: TGTGCCAGCCCGGCCGAAGGAGAGACCCAGTACTTC. Residues: CASPAEGETQYF.